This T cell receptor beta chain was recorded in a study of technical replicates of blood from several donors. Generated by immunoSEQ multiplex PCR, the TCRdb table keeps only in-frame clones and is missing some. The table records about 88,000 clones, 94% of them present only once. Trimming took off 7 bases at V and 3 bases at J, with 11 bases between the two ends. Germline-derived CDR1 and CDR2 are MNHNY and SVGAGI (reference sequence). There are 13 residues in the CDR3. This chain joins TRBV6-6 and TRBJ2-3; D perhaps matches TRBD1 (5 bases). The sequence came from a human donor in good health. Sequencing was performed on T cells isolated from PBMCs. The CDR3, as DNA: TGTGCCAGCACTCTAGGGGCGACAGATACGCAGTATTTT. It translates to CASTLGATDTQYF.